This T cell receptor (beta chain) was identified in a study of cytomegalovirus exposure and HLA in healthy donors. Findings and caveats of the study: As immune exposure information, only CMV serostatus was available. What was likely a sequencing artifact was a cluster of highly shared sequence variants. For most subjects, TCR beta sequences were reported to predict HLA-A and HLA-B alleles with accuracy. Clonal expansion, a later analysis showed, was greater in HLA-associated TCR beta chains than in equally common others.

Worth noting for this clone: Antigen specificity is unknown.

Germline CDR1 reads MNHNY; CDR2 reads SVGAGI (reference sequence). V lost 7 bases, J lost 7 bases, and 7 bases stayed unmatched. This CDR3 region has 13 residues. The PCR was carried out with 60 Vbeta primers and 13 Jbeta primers. Data came from immunoSEQ multiplex PCR; TCRdb stores just in-frame clones and leaves some out. The repertoire holds approximately 260,000 clones, with approximately 84% as singletons. The gene calls are TRBV6-6 and TRBJ1-1, with 9 bases that match TRBD1. This TCR derives from a woman in her thirties or forties in good health and CMV-seropositive. Sequencing input: PBMCs. This CDR3 is CASTRTGDNEAFF. The CDR3 DNA sequence: TGTGCCAGCACAAGGACAGGGGATAATGAAGCTTTCTTT.